This record concerns one T cell receptor (beta chain) sequence. Its antigen is as yet unknown. This record belongs to a study of T cell responses to AZD1222 COVID-19 vaccine. Produced via immunoSEQ multiplex PCR; TCRdb's table is partial and in-frame only. Of some 150,000 clones listed, roughly 92% are singletons. Findings of the study overall: Reportedly, nearly half of unique spike TCRs recognized epitopes outside B.1.351/B.1.1.7 mutations. Clonal diversity may have been underestimated, and the donors were mostly white British, with more females than males. Recipients of two AZD1222 doses showed rising Spike-specific TCR breadth and depth.

Trimming pared 3 bases from V and 2 bases from J, leaving 8 bases between. The CDR3 covers 14 residues. Germline V gene sequence: CDR1 MDHEN, CDR2 SYDVKM. The sequence was collected from an adult who received the AZD1222 COVID-19 vaccine. V and J are TRBV28 and TRBJ1-5; D is ambiguous. The material sequenced was peripheral blood, taken 28 days after the second AZD1222 dose. CDR3 in amino acids: CASSFIGGNQPQHF. The CDR3 nucleotides read TGTGCCAGCAGTTTCATCGGGGGCAATCAGCCCCAGCATTTT.